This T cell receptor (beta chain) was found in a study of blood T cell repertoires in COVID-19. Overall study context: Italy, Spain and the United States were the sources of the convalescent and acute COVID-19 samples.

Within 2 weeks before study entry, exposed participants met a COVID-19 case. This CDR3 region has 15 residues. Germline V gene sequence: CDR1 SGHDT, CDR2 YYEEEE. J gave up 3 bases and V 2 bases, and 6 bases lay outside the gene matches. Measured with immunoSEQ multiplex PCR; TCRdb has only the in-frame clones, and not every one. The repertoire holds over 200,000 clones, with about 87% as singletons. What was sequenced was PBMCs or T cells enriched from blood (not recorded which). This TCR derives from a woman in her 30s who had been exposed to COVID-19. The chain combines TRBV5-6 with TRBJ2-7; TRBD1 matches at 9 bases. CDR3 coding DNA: TGTGCCAGCAGCTTCCGGGGACAGGGATACTACGAGCAGTACTTC. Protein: CASSFRGQGYYEQYF.